This TCR beta chain originates from a study of Graves' ophthalmopathy and Graves' hyperthyroidism. RNA transcripts served as template for amplifying TCR beta CDR3 sequences. Scientists carried out first-round RT-PCR using HTBI primers and then a second-round multiplex PCR. TCRdb called the multiplex PCR reads again in MiXCR, with one record for every CDR3 protein. The sample has about 620,000 distinct CDR3 sequences; approximately 22% are singletons. Newly diagnosed, the hyperthyroidism patients had under 2 months' duration and were aged 18 to 65. Symptoms, serum thyroxine and TRAb, thyroid ultrasound, and orbital computed tomography formed the diagnostic basis. PBMCs were density-gradient isolated from roughly 10 ml fresh blood. The CDR3 runs to 11 residues. V lost 0 bases and J 8 bases, leaving 7 bases between the germline ends. CDR1 is GTSNPN and CDR2 is SVGIG in the germline V gene (reference sequence).

Sequencing was performed on peripheral blood. The sequence was collected from a woman under 30 with stable Graves' hyperthyroidism. Some clones in this sample may be carry-over from other donors' samples. The chain has TRBV30 and TRBJ1-2; D remains unclear. The CDR3 region has the DNA TGTGCCTGGAGTGTAGGGCCCGGCTACACCTTC. Protein sequence: CAWSVGPGYTF.